A single sample is the source of the 15 T cell receptor beta chains below, sequenced in a study of cytomegalovirus exposure and HLA in healthy donors. Amplification used 60 Vbeta primers and 13 Jbeta primers. Sequencing used immunoSEQ multiplex PCR; TCRdb keeps in-frame clones, though not all of them. The profile shows fewer than 200,000 clones, more than 70% of them singletons. The sample comprised PBMCs. These receptors were collected from a man aged 40-49 years in good health and CMV-seropositive.

V usage is TRBV7-2 and J usage is TRBJ1-4; no reliable D call. V was trimmed by 0 bases and J by 1 base, leaving 6 bases between them. The CDR3 is 15 amino acids. The germline V gene encodes CDR1 SGHTA and CDR2 FQGNSA. CDR3 nucleotide sequence: TGTGCCAGCAGCTTAGCGGCAGAAACTAATGAAAAACTGTTTTTT. Translated, it gives CASSLAAETNEKLFF.

The rearrangement joins TRBV7-3 to TRBJ2-3; D remains unclear. CDR1 and CDR2 from the germline V gene are SGHTA and FQGTGA. Trimming pared 5 bases from V and 5 bases from J, leaving 11 bases between. The length of the CDR3 is 13 residues. The CDR3 loop is CASSARAIDTQYF. CDR3 bases: TGTGCCAGCAGCGCCCGAGCGATAGATACGCAGTATTTT.

This chain uses TRBV18 with TRBJ2-1; no definite D call. This CDR3 is built from 16 residues. V lost 3 bases and J lost 2, with 14 bases in between. Germline-derived CDR1 and CDR2 are KGHSH and LQKENI. The CDR3 here is CASSPLASSAYNEQFF. CDR3 DNA sequence: TGTGCCAGCTCACCCCTGGCGTCGAGCGCCTACAATGAGCAGTTCTTC.

The chain has TRBV5-6 and TRBJ2-7, with 7 nucleotides matching TRBD1. CDR1 SGHDT and CDR2 YYEEEE come from the germline V gene. The CDR3 loop spans 16 amino acids. The ends lost 3 bases at V and 4 bases at J; junction bases unmatched: 13. The CDR3 DNA follows: TGTGCCAGCAGCTCGGAAGGGACAGCTCCGGGGTACGAGCAGTACTTC. This codes for CASSSEGTAPGYEQYF.

The chain carries TRBV14 and TRBJ2-7; TRBD2 aligns across 14 bases. The CDR3 is made up of 16 amino acids. V gave up 3 bases and J gave up 6 bases; unmatched junction bases: 7. Germline assignment: CDR1 SGHDN and CDR2 FVKESK. The CDR3 sequence: CASSQPGLAGVGEQYF. CDR3 DNA sequence: TGTGCCAGCAGCCAGCCGGGACTAGCGGGAGTCGGCGAGCAGTACTTC.

V and J are TRBV6-1 and TRBJ2-3; TRBD1 might be the D (5 bases). The CDR3 spans 14 residues. Germline CDR1 is MNHNS and CDR2 is SASEGT. V shed 6 bases and J shed 2 bases, with 12 bases lying between them. The CDR3 coding sequence is TGTGCCAGCAGGGACACCCGGCCCACAGATACGCAGTATTTT. It encodes CASRDTRPTDTQYF.

The chain has TRBV7-2 and TRBJ2-5; D is perhaps TRBD2 (6 bases). The CDR3 has 14 residues. V lost 5 bases and J lost 5, with 15 bases in between. The V gene's germline CDR1 is SGHTA and CDR2 FQGNSA. Here the CDR3 DNA reads TGTGCCAGCAGCCAAAACGGCCGGGGGGAGACCCAGTACTTC. Translating gives CASSQNGRGETQYF.

The chain is built from TRBV5-4 and TRBJ1-1, with D uncertain. V was cut by 5 bases and J by 1 base, with 12 bases left in between. Germline V CDR1 and CDR2: SGHNT, YYREEE (reference sequence). The CDR3 contains 14 residues. DNA of the CDR3: TGTGCCAGCAGTCGTGGACGGGAGAACACTGAAGCTTTCTTT. It translates to CASSRGRENTEAFF.

The V gene is TRBV7-2, the J gene TRBJ1-1, with D unresolved. The germline V and J ends were trimmed by 0 bases and 3 bases, with 8 bases remaining between them. The CDR3 sequence is 14 residues long. Germline CDR1 SGHTA, CDR2 FQGNSA. The CDR3 spells CASSLAPMYTEAFF. The CDR3 DNA follows: TGTGCCAGCAGCTTAGCCCCCATGTACACTGAAGCTTTCTTT. Together with reference TRBV7-2 and TRBJ1-1, the CDR3 gives the full variable domain: GAGVSQSPSNKVTEKGKDVELRCDPISGHTALYWYRQSLGQGLEFLIYFQGNSAPDKSGLPSDRFSAERTGGSVSTLTIQRTQQEDSAVYLCASSLAPMYTEAFFGQGTRLTVV.

As to this clone: The junction differs from germline at one of its ends, possibly a read error. The chain is built from TRBV5-8 and TRBJ2-7, with 7 positions matching TRBD1. CDR1 is SGHTS, CDR2 YDEGEE, per germline. This CDR3 is 15 amino acids long. CDR3 sequence: CASSQTGTETYDQYF. CDR3 in DNA: TGTGCCAGCAGCCAAACAGGGACAGAAACCTACGATCAGTACTTC.

This clone has only a few counts. The V call is TRBV6-6, the J call TRBJ2-5; maybe TRBD1 (5 bases). In germline, CDR1 is MNHNY, CDR2 SVGAGI (reference sequence). Trimming took 0 bases from V and 2 from J, leaving 7 bases between them. The CDR3 loop spans 14 amino acids. Written as DNA, the CDR3 is TGTGCCAGCAGTTACTCGAGACAGCAAGAGACCCAGTACTTC. Translated: CASSYSRQQETQYF.

The chain combines TRBV6-1 with TRBJ2-5, with D possibly TRBD2 on 7 matching bases. The V end was cut by 6 bases, the J end by 5 bases, with 19 bases between. The CDR3 has 15 amino acids. The germline V gene encodes CDR1 MNHNS and CDR2 SASEGT. CDR3 region: CASRKGGDVGETQYF. CDR3 in DNA: TGTGCCAGCAGGAAGGGGGGGGATGTAGGGGAGACCCAGTACTTC.

This clone showed up just a few times. V is TRBV21-1 and J is TRBJ2-7; the DNA was not used to check the table's D call, TRBD1. TRBV21-1 is a pseudogene. The CDR3 totals 12 residues. The CDR3 sequence: CASSKRGYEQYF. The CDR3 DNA sequence: TGTGCCAGCAGCAAAAGGGGTTACGAGCAGTACTTC.

The chain couples TRBV6-5 to TRBJ2-3, with D possibly being TRBD2 (5 bases). Trimming removed 4 bases at V and 1 base at J, with 15 bases between. CDR1 is MNHEY, CDR2 SVGAGI, per germline. The CDR3 consists of 16 residues. The CDR3 reads CASSFTSPFGTDTQYF. For the CDR3, the DNA is TGTGCCAGCAGTTTTACTAGTCCCTTTGGCACAGATACGCAGTATTTT.

This clone came up once. V is TRBV6-5 and J is TRBJ2-5; 8 bases are a match to TRBD1. The DNA end favors TRBJ2-7, so the J call may be wrong. This CDR3 spans 14 amino acids. Germline loops: CDR1 MNHEY, CDR2 SVGAGI. The CDR3, as DNA: TGTGCCAGCAGGGCGACAGGGGCTTCCTACGAGCAGTACTTC. Its translation is CASRATGASYEQYF.